The 27 T cell receptor beta chains below come from one sample, sequenced in a study of T-cell memory formation after mild COVID-19. MiXCR, applied by TCRdb to the 5' RACE reads, yields one record per CDR3 protein. The table includes approximately 500,000 distinct CDR3 sequences, 20% to 25% detected once. The sample taken for sequencing was PBMCs or a T cell subset sorted from them (not recorded which). The receptors come from an adult woman who had mild COVID-19 (a few samples of this study predate the infection). Cell type and time point are not known.

Here the CDR3 reads CASTGQGDTQYF. CDR3 bases: TGTGCCAGCACCGGACAGGGGGATACGCAGTATTTT. This rearrangement joins TRBV6-6 to TRBJ2-3; TRBD1 agrees at 9 bases. The CDR3 totals 12 residues. Trimming at V came to 7 bases and at J to 6 bases, leaving 2 bases not matched to a gene. CDR1 and CDR2 from the germline V gene are MNHNY and SVGAGI (reference sequence).

The genes are TRBV2 and TRBJ2-5; 15 bases align to TRBD2. CDR1 SNHLY and CDR2 FYNNEI come from the germline V gene. V lost 6 bases to trimming and J lost 2 bases; unmatched junction nucleotides: 10. The CDR3 spans 18 residues. Here the CDR3 DNA reads TGTGCCAGCAGACGTGATGGACTAGCGGGGGGGACACAAGAGACCCAGTACTTC. Translating gives CASRRDGLAGGTQETQYF.

This clonotype was picked up a small number of times. The rearrangement uses TRBV10-3 and TRBJ1-1, with D perhaps matching TRBD1 (5 bases). Trimming cost V 8 bases and J 8 bases, with 15 bases left between them. The CDR3 length is 12 residues. Looked up from germline, CDR1 is ENHRY and CDR2 is SYGVKD. The CDR3 loop is CAIGNRQGEAFF. The CDR3 coding sequence is TGTGCCATCGGTAATCGCCAGGGAGAAGCTTTCTTT.

This clonotype has more than one count but fewer than ten. This rearrangement joins TRBV19 to TRBJ2-2, with a tentative D call TRBD2 (6 bases). The ends were cut back, 3 bases at V and 1 base at J, with 18 bases in the middle. The CDR3 spans 18 residues. Germline V gene sequence: CDR1 LNHDA, CDR2 SQIVND (reference sequence). CDR3: CASSIVLATPKNTGELFF. The CDR3 DNA is TGTGCCAGTAGTATTGTACTAGCTACGCCTAAGAACACCGGGGAGCTGTTTTTT.

This clonotype was counted ten times or more. This chain uses TRBV3-1 with TRBJ2-2, with no clear D. V gave up 1 base and J gave up 3 bases, with 15 bases separating them. The germline V gene has CDR1 LGHDT and CDR2 YNNKEL (reference sequence). The CDR3 consists of 17 residues. Written as DNA, the CDR3 is TGTGCCAGCAGCCAAGTAAGTCGCGGCAGTTACACCGGGGAGCTGTTTTTT. It is translated as CASSQVSRGSYTGELFF.

V and J are TRBV9 and TRBJ2-1, with TRBD1 matching 10 bases. The germline V gene has CDR1 SGDLS and CDR2 YYNGEE. The junction had 10 bases not matched to a gene; V was cut back by 0 bases and J by 7 bases. This CDR3 comprises 17 residues. The CDR3 DNA reads TGTGCCAGCAGCGTAGCTCAGGGACAGGGGTCCCTGAATGAGCAGTTCTTC. Translating it yields CASSVAQGQGSLNEQFF.

This clonotype was observed many times. This chain connects TRBV29-1 to TRBJ2-7; D is possibly TRBD1 (5 bases). Trimming removed 3 bases at V and 2 bases at J, with 8 bases between. The CDR3 sequence is 12 residues long. The germline V gene has CDR1 SQVTM and CDR2 ANQGSEA. CDR3 DNA sequence: TGCAGCGTTGAGCAGGGCCCCTACGAGCAGTACTTC. Encoded protein: CSVEQGPYEQYF.

The J gene is TRBJ2-3, the V gene TRBV2; TRBD1 matches at 9 bases. The CDR3 is made up of 16 amino acids. CDR1 is SNHLY and CDR2 is FYNNEI in the germline V gene. The ends lost 3 bases at V and 3 bases at J; junction bases unmatched: 7. The CDR3 DNA reads as TGTGCCAGCAGTGATTCCGGGACAGGGATTACAGATACGCAGTATTTT. As protein: CASSDSGTGITDTQYF.

The rearrangement joins TRBV15 to TRBJ2-7; 9 bases fit TRBD2. The V gene's germline CDR1 is LNHNV and CDR2 YYDKDF (reference sequence). Losses at the gene ends were 5 bases for V and 3 bases for J; bases not matched to a gene: 11. CDR3 size: 16 residues. The CDR3 protein is CATSRRGLAGSYEQYF. Written as DNA, the CDR3 is TGTGCCACCAGCCGCAGGGGTCTAGCGGGGAGCTACGAGCAGTACTTC.

The chain combines TRBV6-5 with TRBJ2-2; 13 bases are a match to TRBD2. V dropped 7 bases and J dropped 2; count of bases not matched to a gene: 4. CDR3 length: 16 amino acids. In germline, CDR1 is MNHEY, CDR2 SVGAGI. For the CDR3, the DNA is TGTGCCAGCATCCGGACTAGCGGGGGAAACACCGGGGAGCTGTTTTTT. Translation: CASIRTSGGNTGELFF.

This clonotype has at least ten counts. The CDR3 spells CATSDQKITTGSLFYNEQFF. CDR3 nucleotide sequence: TGTGCCACCAGTGACCAAAAGATTACGACGGGATCTTTATTCTACAATGAGCAGTTCTTC. This chain joins TRBV24-1 and TRBJ2-1; the D gene is possibly TRBD2 (5 bases). CDR1 and CDR2 (germline): KGHDR, SFDVKD. This CDR3 contains 20 residues. Trimming left V 4 bases short and J 3 bases short, with 27 bases between.

The V gene is TRBV7-2, the J gene TRBJ2-1; D possibly corresponds to TRBD1 (6 bases). The germline V and J ends were trimmed by 4 bases and 2 bases, with 12 bases remaining between them. The germline gives CDR1 SGHTA, CDR2 FQGNSA. This CDR3 spans 15 amino acids. CDR3 sequence: CASSSQGGTYNEQFF. The CDR3 region has the DNA TGTGCCAGCAGCTCACAAGGGGGAACCTACAATGAGCAGTTCTTC.

This clonotype was picked up a small number of times. CDR3 sequence reads: CASTLGQEPYNEQFF. CDR3 nucleotides: TGTGCCAGCACCCTCGGACAGGAGCCCTACAATGAGCAGTTCTTC. The rearrangement uses TRBV2 and TRBJ2-1, with TRBD1 matching 7 bases. Unmatched junction bases numbered 8, after V lost 7 bases and J lost 2 bases. This CDR3 spans 15 amino acids. Germline assignment: CDR1 SNHLY and CDR2 FYNNEI.

This clonotype has at least ten counts. The chain recombines TRBV12-3 or TRBV12-4 with TRBJ2-6, with TRBD1 matching 9 bases. The CDR3 runs to 16 residues. With V trimmed by 5 bases and J by 4 bases, 6 bases remained unmatched. The CDR3 DNA follows: TGTGCCAGCAGTCGGACAGGGGAGGCCGGGGCCAACGTCCTGACTTTC. Translation gives CASSRTGEAGANVLTF.

In its sample, this clonotype was seen a few times. Relative to the germline gene, one junction end is altered; a read error may explain this. J is TRBJ1-2 and V is TRBV20-1; D may be TRBD1 (5 bases). This CDR3 region has 15 residues. Looked up from germline, CDR1 is DFQATT and CDR2 is SNEGSKA (reference sequence). CDR3 coding DNA: TGCAGTGCCAGAGGGGCAGGAGGGCTTAACTATGGCTACACCTTC. Encoded protein: CSARGAGGLNYGYTF.

The V call is TRBV9, the J call TRBJ2-3; the match to TRBD2 covers 7 bases. The CDR3 contains 15 residues. V dropped 3 bases and J dropped 4; count of bases not matched to a gene: 8. Germline lookup yields CDR1 SGDLS and CDR2 YYNGEE. CDR3 loop: CASSARGDWADTQYF. CDR3 nucleotides: TGTGCCAGCAGCGCCCGGGGGGACTGGGCAGATACGCAGTATTTT.

The V call is TRBV7-8, the J call TRBJ2-3, with D possibly being TRBD2 (7 bases). V was shortened by 5 bases and J by 2 bases, with 20 bases between the two germline ends. This CDR3 comprises 17 residues. The germline V gene has CDR1 SGHVS and CDR2 FQNEAQ. The CDR3: CASSIPPGAGATDTQYF. The CDR3 DNA follows: TGTGCCAGCAGCATACCTCCTGGGGCGGGGGCCACAGATACGCAGTATTTT.

This clonotype has only a few counts. This sequence joins TRBV4-2 and TRBJ2-7; perhaps TRBD2 as D (6 bases). V was shortened by 4 bases and J by 5 bases, with 15 bases between the two germline ends. Germline lookup yields CDR1 LGHNA and CDR2 YNFKEQ. The CDR3 is 14 amino acids. Here the CDR3 reads CASSLKPGEDEQYF. In nucleotides, the CDR3 is TGTGCCAGCAGCCTCAAACCGGGGGAGGACGAGCAGTACTTC.

This clonotype was observed a single time. The chain is built from TRBV24-1 and TRBJ2-3; 14 nucleotides align to TRBD2. Germline V lookup: CDR1 KGHDR, CDR2 SFDVKD. This CDR3 region has 17 residues. The J segment lost 4 bases and the V segment lost 4 bases, leaving 6 bases of the junction unmatched. The CDR3 reads CATSDPTSGGASDTQYF. As DNA, the CDR3 is TGTGCCACCAGTGACCCGACTAGCGGGGGGGCATCAGATACGCAGTATTTT.

About this clonotype: Germline and junction disagree at one end, which may indicate a read error. V is TRBV20-1 and J is TRBJ2-1; 7 bases fit TRBD2. CDR3 length equals 14 residues. The germline gives CDR1 DFQATT, CDR2 SNEGSKA (reference sequence). This CDR3 is CSATIAGKGNEQLF. CDR3 nucleotides: TGCAGTGCTACTATAGCGGGCAAGGGTAATGAGCAGTTATTC.

The V gene is TRBV4-2, the J gene TRBJ1-1; maybe TRBD1 (6 bases). This CDR3 region has 16 residues. The germline CDR1 and CDR2 sequences are LGHNA and YNFKEQ. With 0 bases removed from V and 10 bases from J, the gap between germline ends came to 21 bases. This CDR3 reads CASSQEGGQGSLGAFF. DNA of the CDR3: TGTGCCAGCAGCCAAGAAGGGGGTCAGGGAAGTTTAGGAGCTTTCTTT.

The J gene is TRBJ2-3, the V gene TRBV19; D might be TRBD1 (6 bases). Trimming stripped 7 bases from V and 3 bases from J, with 14 bases between. Germline V gene sequence: CDR1 LNHDA, CDR2 SQIVND (reference sequence). The CDR3 runs to 14 residues. The CDR3 DNA sequence: TGTGCCAGTAACCCTCAGGGGCGTACAGATACGCAGTATTTT. It codes for CASNPQGRTDTQYF.

The sample holds a few counts of this clonotype. The rearrangement uses TRBV20-1 and TRBJ1-6, with D tentatively TRBD1 (5 bases). Germline V lookup: CDR1 DFQATT, CDR2 SNEGSKA (reference sequence). The V gene lost 5 bases and the J gene lost 3 bases, with 20 bases spanning the gap. The CDR3 runs to 17 residues. The CDR3 sequence: CSADESRDGIYNSPLHF. As DNA, the CDR3 is TGCAGTGCTGATGAGTCTAGGGACGGAATCTATAATTCACCCCTCCACTTT.

This clonotype was picked up many times. J is TRBJ2-7 and V is TRBV7-9; 7 bases are shared with TRBD1. The ends lost 6 bases at V and 2 bases at J; junction bases unmatched: 7. CDR1 SEHNR and CDR2 FQNEAQ come from the germline V gene (reference sequence). The CDR3 loop spans 14 amino acids. The CDR3 DNA follows: TGTGCCAGCAGTCCCCGGGACAGAGCCTACGAGCAGTACTTC. Translating gives CASSPRDRAYEQYF.

The CDR3 loop reads CASTATSTDTQYF. CDR3 nucleotide sequence: TGTGCCAGTACAGCGACTAGCACAGATACGCAGTATTTT. The chain is built from TRBV19 and TRBJ2-3; D is unclear. The CDR3 runs 13 residues. CDR1 is LNHDA, CDR2 SQIVND, per germline (reference sequence). The V gene lost 7 bases and the J gene lost 0 bases, with 8 bases spanning the gap.

The V gene is TRBV5-6, the J gene TRBJ2-3; TRBD2 agrees at 8 bases. The CDR3 covers 11 residues. The germline V gene encodes CDR1 SGHDT and CDR2 YYEEEE. V lost 5 bases, J lost 13 bases, and 6 bases stayed unmatched. The chain's CDR3 is CASSTSGDKYF. The CDR3 DNA reads TGTGCCAGCAGTACTAGCGGCGATAAGTATTTT.

The chain couples TRBV10-3 to TRBJ1-1; maybe TRBD1 (5 bases). Germline assignment: CDR1 ENHRY and CDR2 SYGVKD. The CDR3 length is 15 residues. Deletions cut 6 bases from V and 1 base from J, with 15 bases between. The CDR3 protein is CAISRQSRGNTEAFF. The CDR3 DNA is TGTGCCATCAGCCGACAGTCAAGGGGGAACACTGAAGCTTTCTTT.